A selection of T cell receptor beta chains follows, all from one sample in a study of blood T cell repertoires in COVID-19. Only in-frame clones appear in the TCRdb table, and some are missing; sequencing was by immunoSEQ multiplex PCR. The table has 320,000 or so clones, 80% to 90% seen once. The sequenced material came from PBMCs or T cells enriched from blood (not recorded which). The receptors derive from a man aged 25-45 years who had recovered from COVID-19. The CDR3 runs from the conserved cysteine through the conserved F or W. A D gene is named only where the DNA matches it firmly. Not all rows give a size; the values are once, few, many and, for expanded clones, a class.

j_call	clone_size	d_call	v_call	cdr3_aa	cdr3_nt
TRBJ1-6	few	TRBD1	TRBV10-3	CAIRVDRDSPLHF	TGTGCCATCAGGGTTGACAGGGATTCACCCCTCCACTTT
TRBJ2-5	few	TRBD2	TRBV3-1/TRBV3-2	CASSLGAGPGGTQYF	TGTGCCAGCAGCCTGGGAGCGGGGCCCGGGGGGACCCAGTACTTC
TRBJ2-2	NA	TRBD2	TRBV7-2	CASSLGLAGVSGELFF	TGTGCCAGCAGCTTAGGTCTAGCGGGGGTGTCCGGGGAGCTGTTTTTT
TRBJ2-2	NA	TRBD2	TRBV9	CASSVGGGINTGELFF	TGTGCCAGCAGCGTAGGGGGAGGGATAAACACCGGGGAGCTGTTTTTT
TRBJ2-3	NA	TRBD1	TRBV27	CASSHGDRADTQYF	TGTGCCAGCAGTCACGGGGACAGGGCAGATACGCAGTATTTT
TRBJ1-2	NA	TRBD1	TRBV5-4	CASSLNTGVGYTF	TGTGCCAGCAGCTTGAATACAGGGGTGGGCTACACCTTC
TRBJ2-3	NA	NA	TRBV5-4	CASSLVQGAGADTQYF	TGTGCCAGCAGCTTGGTTCAGGGGGCGGGAGCAGATACGCAGTATTTT
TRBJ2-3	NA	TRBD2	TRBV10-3	CAAPSSGGLDTQYF	TGTGCCGCCCCAAGTAGCGGGGGTTTGGATACGCAGTATTTT
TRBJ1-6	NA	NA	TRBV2	CASSQNNSPLHF	TGTGCCAGCAGTCAGAATAATTCACCCCTCCACTTT
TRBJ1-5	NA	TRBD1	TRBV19	CASSRDRNQPQHF	TGTGCCAGTAGTAGGGACAGGAATCAGCCCCAGCATTTT
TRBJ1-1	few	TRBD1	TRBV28	CASRTGGTGTEAFF	TGTGCCAGCAGGACAGGGGGGACCGGCACTGAAGCTTTCTTT
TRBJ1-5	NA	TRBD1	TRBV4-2	CASSQQYSGQRNQPQHF	TGTGCCAGCAGCCAGCAATATTCGGGACAGCGCAATCAGCCCCAGCATTTT
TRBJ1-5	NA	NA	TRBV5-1	CASSLDARSNQPQHF	TGCGCCAGCAGCTTGGATGCCAGAAGCAATCAGCCCCAGCATTTT
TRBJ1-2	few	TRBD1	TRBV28	CASSRDSAYGYTF	TGTGCCAGCAGCCGGGACAGCGCCTATGGCTACACCTTC
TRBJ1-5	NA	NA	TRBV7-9	CASSSDLSDRSSQPQHF	TGTGCCAGCAGCAGCGACCTATCGGACAGAAGTTCCCAGCCCCAGCATTTT
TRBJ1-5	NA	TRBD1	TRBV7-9	CASSPGQGNNQPQHF	TGTGCCAGCAGCCCGGGACAGGGTAACAATCAGCCCCAGCATTTT
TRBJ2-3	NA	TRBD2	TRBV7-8	CASSPYRLAGSPDTQYF	TGTGCCAGCAGCCCCTACCGACTAGCGGGTTCCCCAGATACGCAGTATTTT
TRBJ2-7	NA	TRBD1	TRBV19	CASSPGQGGDEQYF	TGTGCCAGTAGTCCCGGACAGGGAGGAGACGAGCAGTACTTC
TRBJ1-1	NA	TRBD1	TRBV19	CASNPVTGMNTEAFF	TGTGCCAGTAACCCGGTGACAGGGATGAACACTGAAGCTTTCTTT
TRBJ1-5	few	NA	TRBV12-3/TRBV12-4	CASSSWTDQPQHF	TGTGCCAGCAGTTCTTGGACAGATCAGCCCCAGCATTTT
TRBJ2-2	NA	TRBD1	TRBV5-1	CASSWDSANTGELFF	TGCGCCAGCAGCTGGGACAGTGCGAACACCGGGGAGCTGTTTTTT
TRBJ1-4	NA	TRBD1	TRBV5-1	CASSLGQGNEKLFF	TGCGCCAGCAGCCTGGGACAGGGTAATGAAAAACTGTTTTTT
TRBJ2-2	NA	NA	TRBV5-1	CASSPQGNTGELFF	TGCGCCAGCAGCCCCCAGGGTAACACCGGGGAGCTGTTTTTT
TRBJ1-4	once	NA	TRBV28	CASSSSKTGLREKLFF	TGTGCCAGCAGTTCATCCAAGACAGGTCTTCGGGAAAAACTGTTTTTT
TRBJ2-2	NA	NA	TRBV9	CASAQGNTGELFF	TGTGCCAGCGCACAGGGGAACACCGGGGAGCTGTTTTTT
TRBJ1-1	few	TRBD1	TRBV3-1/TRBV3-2	CASSQSTGIDTEAFF	TGTGCCAGCAGCCAGTCGACAGGGATTGACACTGAAGCTTTCTTT
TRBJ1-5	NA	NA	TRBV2	CASRADTYSNQPQHF	TGTGCCAGCAGGGCAGACACCTATAGCAATCAGCCCCAGCATTTT
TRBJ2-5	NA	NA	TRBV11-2	CASSLAGRGETQYF	TGTGCCAGCAGCTTAGCGGGTAGGGGAGAGACCCAGTACTTC
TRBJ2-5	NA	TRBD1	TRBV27	CASTPRWGTVETQYF	TGTGCCAGCACCCCACGTTGGGGGACAGTCGAGACCCAGTACTTC